This TCR beta chain comes out of a study of blood T cell repertoires in COVID-19. CDR1 is SGHAT and CDR2 is FQNNGV in the germline V gene. V trimming: 3 bases; J trimming: 4 bases; junction bases outside the gene matches: 8. This CDR3 has 17 amino acids. Produced via immunoSEQ multiplex PCR; TCRdb's table is partial and in-frame only. In the table there are about 320,000 clones, around nine tenths of which are singletons. In terms of age and location, participants ranged from roughly 18 to 100 years and lived in 24 US areas. The receptor comes from a man aged 60 to 75 who had recovered from COVID-19. Sequencing was done on a sample of PBMCs or T cells enriched from blood (not recorded which). This rearrangement joins TRBV11-2 to TRBJ2-5; 13 bases fit TRBD2. CDR3 in DNA: TGTGCCAGCAGCTTTATGGGACTAGCGGGATCAGGAGAGACCCAGTACTTC. This sequence encodes CASSFMGLAGSGETQYF.